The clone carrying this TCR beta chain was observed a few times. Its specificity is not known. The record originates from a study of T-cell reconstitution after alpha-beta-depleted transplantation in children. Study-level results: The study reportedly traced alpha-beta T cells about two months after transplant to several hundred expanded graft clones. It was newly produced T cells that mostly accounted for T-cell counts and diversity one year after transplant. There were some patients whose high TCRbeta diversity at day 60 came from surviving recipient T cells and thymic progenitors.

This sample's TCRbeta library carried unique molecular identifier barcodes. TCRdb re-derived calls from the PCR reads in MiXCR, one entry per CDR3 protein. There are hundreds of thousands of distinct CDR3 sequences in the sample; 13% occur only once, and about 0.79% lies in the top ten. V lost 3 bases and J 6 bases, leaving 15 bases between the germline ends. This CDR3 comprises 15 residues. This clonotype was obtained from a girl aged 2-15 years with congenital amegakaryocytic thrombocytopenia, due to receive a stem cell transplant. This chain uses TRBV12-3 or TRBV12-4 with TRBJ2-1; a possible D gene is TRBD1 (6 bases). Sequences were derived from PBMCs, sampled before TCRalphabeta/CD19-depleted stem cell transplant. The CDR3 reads CASSFLQGQSNEQFF. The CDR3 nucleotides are TGTGCCAGCAGTTTTTTACAGGGCCAGAGCAATGAGCAGTTCTTC.